These T cell receptor beta chains were read from a single sample in a study of cytomegalovirus exposure and HLA in healthy donors. Assay used: immunoSEQ multiplex PCR; TCRdb lists only in-frame clones, some missing. Of under 250,000 clones listed, under 85% are singletons. Material: PBMCs. The source is a man aged 45-65 years in good health and CMV-seronegative. Each CDR3 is given with its conserved first and last residue. D genes are given only for firm matches. Clone size, where shown, is once, few, many, or a class for clones that have expanded.

J gene | clone size | V gene | D gene | CDR3 DNA | CDR3 protein
TRBJ2-1 | - | TRBV6-5 | TRBD1 | TGTGCCAGCAGTTATACCACAGGGGGAAGAAACAATGAGCAGTTCTTC | CASSYTTGGRNNEQFF
TRBJ2-7 | - | TRBV7-3 | TRBD2 | TGTGCCAGCAGCTTAACCCTAGCGGCCAAGCAGTACTTC | CASSLTLAAKQYF
TRBJ2-7 | - | TRBV27 | TRBD1 | TGTGCCAGCACCACAGCCCGGACAGGGGCGACCTCCGGGTACGAGCAGTACTTC | CASTTARTGATSGYEQYF
TRBJ2-7 | - | TRBV7-9 | TRBD2 | TGTGCCAGCGGCGCCAGGGAGACTAGCGGCTACGAGCAGTACTTC | CASGARETSGYEQYF
TRBJ1-1 | - | TRBV27 | - | TGTGCCAGCAGTTTATCGCAGGGGCGAACGAACACTGAAGCTTTCTTT | CASSLSQGRTNTEAFF
TRBJ2-1 | few | TRBV11-3 | - | TGTGCCAGCAGCTTAGAGGGCGGGTTCGATGAGCAGTTCTTC | CASSLEGGFDEQFF
TRBJ1-5 | - | TRBV7-9 | - | TGTGCCAGCAGCCCAGATCGGAGTCAGCCCCAGCATTTT | CASSPDRSQPQHF
TRBJ1-1 | - | TRBV9 | TRBD1 | TGTGCCAGCAGCGCAGCATTGACAGGGCTGAACACTGAAGCTTTCTTT | CASSAALTGLNTEAFF
TRBJ2-1 | - | TRBV18 | TRBD2 | TGTGCCAGCTCAGCTGATAGCGGGAGGGCCGGGAATGAGCAGTTCTTC | CASSADSGRAGNEQFF
TRBJ2-3 | - | TRBV5-3 | TRBD2 | TGTGCCAGAAGCCCCCCCAGCGGGAGTTGTGATACGCAGTATTTT | CARSPPSGSCDTQYF
TRBJ1-1 | few | TRBV30 | - | TGTGCCTGGAGTGTAAATATCCGGTCTGAAGCTTTCTTT | CAWSVNIRSEAFF
TRBJ1-1 | few | TRBV6-4 | TRBD1 | TGTGCCAGCAGTTACACGGGACAGGGGACTGAAGCTTTCTTT | CASSYTGQGTEAFF
TRBJ2-1 | - | TRBV11-2 | - | TGTGCCAGCAGCCCAGAAAACGGGAGAGGCAATGAGCAGTTCTTC | CASSPENGRGNEQFF
TRBJ2-5 | - | TRBV29-1 | TRBD2 | TGCAGCGTTGATGGACTAGCGGGAGGGCCGGAGACCCAGTACTTC | CSVDGLAGGPETQYF
TRBJ1-5 | - | TRBV6-5 | TRBD1 | TGTGCCAGCAGAAGACAGGGGTTGGGCAATCAGCCCCAGCATTTT | CASRRQGLGNQPQHF
TRBJ2-2 | - | TRBV2 | TRBD1 | TGTGCCAGCAGTTATGACAGGCAGGGGGATTTCACCGGGGAGCTGTTTTTT | CASSYDRQGDFTGELFF